In this sample, the clone carrying this T cell receptor (beta chain) turned up a few times. V was shortened by 0 bases and J by 2 bases, with 13 bases between the two germline ends. Looked up from germline, CDR1 is SGHRS and CDR2 is YFSETQ. This CDR3 spans 16 amino acids. MiXCR was run by TCRdb on the 5' RACE reads, yielding one entry per CDR3 protein. This table holds about 620,000 distinct CDR3 sequences, over 15% found once. The data are from a study of T-cell memory formation after mild COVID-19. The TCR sequence derives from an adult woman who had mild COVID-19 (a few samples of this study predate the infection). Cell type and time point are not known. This chain uses TRBV5-1 with TRBJ2-3; D remains ambiguous. The source material was PBMCs or a T cell subset sorted from them (not recorded which). CDR3 nucleotide sequence: TGCGCCAGCAGCTTGGCCTCCCTAAACCCCACAGATACGCAGTATTTT. This sequence encodes CASSLASLNPTDTQYF.